Following are 28 T cell receptor beta chains from one sample sequenced in a study of blood T cell repertoires in COVID-19 (TCRdb year 2020). Receptor amplification or capture employed the immunoSEQ multiplex PCR assay. Sourced from immuneACCESS, this table was stored by TCRdb with only in-frame sequences that have V and J called. A share of the clones is absent; for the studies checked, an unresolved V gene accounts for under half, and the remainder has no known explanation. Within this sample are 200,000 to 250,000 clones, with more than 75% of them counted one time only. The top ten clonotypes cover over 2.5% of the sample. Sequencing input: peripheral blood. The receptors were gathered from a man in his fifties who had recovered from COVID-19.

The rearrangement uses TRBV19 and TRBJ1-3; D perhaps matches TRBD1 (6 bases). The ends were cut back, 5 bases at V and 0 bases at J, with 11 bases in the middle. The CDR3 runs 15 residues. The germline V gene has CDR1 LNHDA and CDR2 SQIVND (reference sequence). Here the CDR3 DNA reads TGTGCCAGTAGTCAACAGGGAACCTCTGGAAACACCATATATTTT. It yields the protein CASSQQGTSGNTIYF.

The rearrangement joins TRBV28 to TRBJ2-7, with 9 nucleotides matching TRBD2. The CDR3 totals 16 residues. Germline lookup yields CDR1 MDHEN and CDR2 SYDVKM. Unmatched junction bases numbered 10, after V lost 2 bases and J lost 5 bases. CDR3 amino acids: CASSLGGAGGPNEQYF. The CDR3, as DNA: TGTGCCAGCAGTTTAGGAGGAGCGGGAGGCCCGAACGAGCAGTACTTC.

The chain links TRBV6-2 or TRBV6-3 to TRBJ2-2, with 9 nucleotides matching TRBD1. Germline assignment: CDR1 MNHEY and CDR2 SVGEGT. CDR3 length: 16 residues. V was pared by 4 bases and J by 1 base, with 4 bases of the junction left unmatched. The CDR3 is CASSSPTGGNTGELFF. The CDR3 DNA reads as TGTGCCAGCAGTTCTCCGACAGGGGGGAACACCGGGGAGCTGTTTTTT.

The chain combines TRBV14 with TRBJ1-6, with a tentative D call TRBD1 (6 bases). V lost 1 base to trimming and J lost 0 bases, with 7 bases between them. The CDR3 sequence is 16 residues long. CDR1 and CDR2 from the germline V gene are SGHDN and FVKESK. CDR3 in amino acids: CASSQVTGSYNSPLHF. CDR3 sequence (DNA): TGTGCCAGCAGCCAAGTGACAGGCTCCTATAATTCACCCCTCCACTTT.

The rearrangement joins TRBV28 to TRBJ2-7; 8 bases map to TRBD1. CDR1 MDHEN and CDR2 SYDVKM come from the germline V gene. CDR3 size: 14 residues. V trimming: 2 bases; J trimming: 7 bases; junction bases outside the gene matches: 7. The CDR3 here is CASSLARGLGEQYF. CDR3 DNA: TGTGCCAGCAGTTTAGCCAGGGGGCTAGGAGAGCAGTACTTC.

The V and J genes are TRBV2 and TRBJ2-5; D is perhaps TRBD2 (5 bases). Looked up from germline, CDR1 is SNHLY and CDR2 is FYNNEI. This CDR3 has 15 residues. V was pared by 3 bases and J by 5 bases, with 16 bases between. The CDR3 DNA reads TGTGCCAGCAGTGAGGAAGAGGGTAGGGAGGAGACCCAGTACTTC. This encodes CASSEEEGREETQYF.

The V call is TRBV2, the J call TRBJ2-7; 12 positions agree with TRBD2. There are 15 residues in the CDR3. Germline CDR1 SNHLY, CDR2 FYNNEI. The ends lost 8 bases at V and 5 bases at J; junction bases unmatched: 10. The chain's CDR3 is CASSALAGGLHEQYF. DNA of the CDR3: TGTGCCAGCTCAGCGCTAGCGGGAGGGTTGCACGAGCAGTACTTC.

The V gene is TRBV10-3, the J gene TRBJ2-7; 9 bases agree with TRBD1. Per the germline V gene, CDR1 is ENHRY and CDR2 is SYGVKD. The CDR3 has 12 residues. Unmatched junction bases numbered 6, after V lost 10 bases and J lost 5 bases. The CDR3 here is CATGQGRDEQYF. CDR3 bases: TGTGCCACCGGACAGGGGCGGGACGAGCAGTACTTC.

This rearrangement joins TRBV5-1 to TRBJ1-4, with 8 bases matching TRBD1. The CDR3 spans 16 residues. V was clipped by 1 base and J by 0 bases; unmatched bases: 2. Looked up from germline, CDR1 is SGHRS and CDR2 is YFSETQ. The DNA of the CDR3 is TGCGCCAGCAGCTTGACAGGGGGAGCAACTAATGAAAAACTGTTTTTT. This translates into CASSLTGGATNEKLFF.

This clone occurred many times. The chain is built from TRBV3-1 (or the pseudogene TRBV3-2) and TRBJ2-1; tentatively, D is TRBD2 (6 bases). V was cut by 3 bases and J by 6 bases, with 15 bases left in between. Germline assignment: CDR1 LGHDT and CDR2 YNNKEL (reference sequence). The length of the CDR3 is 15 residues. The CDR3, as DNA: TGTGCCAGCAGCCATGTCTCCCTAGCGTTCAATGAGCAGTTCTTC. It specifies CASSHVSLAFNEQFF.

Only a few counts were recorded for this clone. The genes are TRBV11-2 and TRBJ1-3; D not certain. Germline V CDR1 and CDR2: SGHAT, FQNNGV. The CDR3 runs 16 residues. V gave up 1 base and J gave up 0 bases, with 10 bases separating them. The CDR3 coding sequence is TGTGCCAGCAGCTTAGGCCCCGGTAGCTCTGGAAACACCATATATTTT. This gives the protein CASSLGPGSSGNTIYF.

This clone was observed a single time. The chain links TRBV7-2 to TRBJ1-5; tentative D call: TRBD1 (6 bases). CDR1 is SGHTA and CDR2 is FQGNSA in the germline V gene. The CDR3 is 14 residues long. Trimming removed 3 bases at V and 4 bases at J, with 10 bases between. The CDR3 DNA sequence: TGTGCCAGCAGCTTCGTTCAGGGGAATCAGCCCCAGCATTTT. This translates into CASSFVQGNQPQHF.

The rearrangement links TRBV10-2 to TRBJ2-7; 9 nucleotides match TRBD1. Germline V lookup: CDR1 WSHSY, CDR2 SAAADI. The CDR3 loop spans 15 amino acids. Unmatched junction bases numbered 6, after V lost 6 bases and J lost 0 bases. This CDR3 is CASSQPGQGSYEQYF. CDR3 nucleotide sequence: TGCGCCAGCAGCCAACCGGGACAGGGCTCCTACGAGCAGTACTTC.

This sequence joins TRBV18 and TRBJ2-7; D uncertain. CDR1 and CDR2 from the germline V gene are KGHSH and LQKENI. There are 13 residues in the CDR3. The V end lost 0 bases, the J end lost 6 bases, and 9 bases lay between the germline ends. CDR3 protein: CASSPPYSPEQYF. The DNA of the CDR3 is TGTGCCAGCTCACCACCCTACAGCCCCGAGCAGTACTTC.

The rearrangement uses TRBV30 and TRBJ2-2, with D unresolved. Trimming cost V 2 bases and J 1 base, with 5 bases left between them. The CDR3 length is 13 residues. The germline V gene encodes CDR1 GTSNPN and CDR2 SVGIG (reference sequence). CDR3 protein: CAWSLGNTGELFF. The CDR3 DNA reads TGTGCCTGGAGTCTCGGGAACACCGGGGAGCTGTTTTTT. The full variable domain, rest sourced from reference TRBV30 and TRBJ2-2, is SQTIHQWPATLVQPVGSPLSLECTVEGTSNPNLYWYRQAAGRGLQLLFYSVGIGQISSEVPQNLSASRPQDRQFILSSKKLLLSDSGFYLCAWSLGNTGELFFGEGSRLTVL.

The CDR3 region is CATSVGLAGASEQYF. The CDR3 DNA follows: TGTGCCACCAGTGTAGGACTAGCGGGAGCCAGCGAGCAGTACTTC. V usage is TRBV24-1 and J usage is TRBJ2-7; 13 bases are a match to TRBD2. Germline CDR1 reads KGHDR; CDR2 reads SFDVKD. The CDR3 sequence is 15 residues long. V dropped 5 bases and J dropped 6; count of bases not matched to a gene: 6.

This chain connects TRBV28 to TRBJ2-7, with 8 bases aligning to TRBD2. J was trimmed by 0 bases and V by 4 bases; bases with no gene match: 5. CDR3 size: 15 residues. CDR1 and CDR2 from the germline V gene are MDHEN and SYDVKM. The CDR3 DNA sequence: TGTGCCAGCAGTTCAAGCGGGAGTGGCTCCTACGAGCAGTACTTC. It translates to CASSSSGSGSYEQYF. The entire variable domain, with the rest obtained from reference TRBV28 and TRBJ2-7, is as follows: DVKVTQSSRYLVKRTGEKVFLECVQDMDHENMFWYRQDPGLGLRLIYFSYDVKMKEKGDIPEGYSVSREKKERFSLILESASTNQTSMYLCASSSSGSGSYEQYFGPGTRLTVT.

The chain uses TRBV15 and TRBJ1-1, with 7 bases identical to TRBD1. This CDR3 comprises 17 residues. Germline V gene data show CDR1 as LNHNV and CDR2 as YYDKDF (reference sequence). V dropped 0 bases and J dropped 0; count of bases not matched to a gene: 7. The CDR3 is CATSRERLTGVNTEAFF. For the CDR3, the DNA is TGTGCCACCAGCAGAGAGCGACTCACAGGGGTGAACACTGAAGCTTTCTTT.

The gene calls are TRBV3-1 (or the pseudogene TRBV3-2) and TRBJ2-7; the D gene is possibly TRBD1 (5 bases). CDR1 LGHDT and CDR2 YNNKEL come from the germline V gene (reference sequence). V shed 0 bases and J shed 3 bases, with 6 bases lying between them. This CDR3 is built from 13 residues. CDR3: CASSQDRGYEQYF. The DNA of the CDR3 is TGTGCCAGCAGCCAAGATAGGGGCTACGAGCAGTACTTC.

The rearrangement joins TRBV14 to TRBJ2-7; D perhaps matches TRBD2 (6 bases). The CDR3 sequence is 16 residues long. CDR1 is SGHDN, CDR2 FVKESK, per germline. V was clipped by 3 bases and J by 1 base, with 16 bases between them. For the CDR3, the DNA is TGTGCCAGCAGCCAGGGGCGGGGTAAAGGTTCCTACGAGCAGTACTTC. Protein sequence: CASSQGRGKGSYEQYF.

CDR3 in DNA: TGTGCCACCAGCAGATCTTTGGACAGGGCGATGGAGCAGTACTTC. This sequence encodes CATSRSLDRAMEQYF. The chain recombines TRBV15 with TRBJ2-7, with 8 bases fitting TRBD1. Losses at the gene ends were 2 bases for V and 7 bases for J; bases not matched to a gene: 10. This CDR3 region has 15 residues. Germline-derived CDR1 and CDR2 are LNHNV and YYDKDF (reference sequence).

V usage is TRBV5-4 and J usage is TRBJ1-2, with D possibly being TRBD1 (5 bases). This CDR3 comprises 14 residues. V was trimmed by 5 bases and J by 4 bases, leaving 15 bases between them. The germline V gene encodes CDR1 SGHNT and CDR2 YYREEE (reference sequence). The CDR3 spells CASSYGQARYGYTF. Written as DNA, the CDR3 is TGTGCCAGCAGTTACGGACAAGCCCGCTATGGCTACACCTTC.

The chain employs TRBV30 and TRBJ2-1; TRBD1 agrees at 7 bases. V lost 4 bases and J lost 2; bases outside the gene matches: 14. The V gene's germline CDR1 is GTSNPN and CDR2 SVGIG (reference sequence). The CDR3 totals 17 residues. CDR3: CAWTRGGSGRTYNEQFF. The DNA for the CDR3 is TGTGCCTGGACCCGAGGGGGCTCAGGGAGAACCTACAATGAGCAGTTCTTC. The whole variable domain, remainder taken from reference TRBV30 and TRBJ2-1, is SQTIHQWPATLVQPVGSPLSLECTVEGTSNPNLYWYRQAAGRGLQLLFYSVGIGQISSEVPQNLSASRPQDRQFILSSKKLLLSDSGFYLCAWTRGGSGRTYNEQFFGPGTRLTVL.

The rearrangement joins TRBV7-2 to TRBJ2-1; no firm D call. The CDR3 length is 16 residues. Germline V gene lookup returns CDR1 SGHTA and CDR2 FQGNSA. Trimming cost V 7 bases and J 0 bases, with 16 bases left between them. The CDR3 spells CASTPQAVSSYNEQFF. The DNA of the CDR3 is TGTGCCAGCACGCCCCAGGCAGTTAGCTCCTACAATGAGCAGTTCTTC.

The rearrangement links TRBV7-4 to TRBJ1-4; 8 bases match TRBD1. Germline V CDR1 and CDR2: SGHVT, SQSDAQ. CDR3 length: 16 amino acids. V trimming: 5 bases; J trimming: 8 bases; junction bases outside the gene matches: 13. CDR3 sequence: CASSDYTQGAYEKLFF. DNA for the CDR3: TGTGCCAGCAGCGACTACACCCAGGGGGCATACGAAAAACTGTTTTTT.

The chain is built from TRBV4-2 and TRBJ2-5; TRBD1 is a possible D gene (5 bases). From germline, CDR1 is LGHNA and CDR2 YNFKEQ. CDR3 size: 14 residues. Trimming removed 1 base at V and 3 bases at J, with 9 bases between. CDR3 in DNA: TGTGCCAGCAGCCAAGTTGGACAAAAAGAGACCCAGTACTTC. Protein product: CASSQVGQKETQYF.

The chain employs TRBV28 and TRBJ2-7, with 10 bases lining up with TRBD1. The V gene end was trimmed by 9 bases and the J gene end by 7 bases; junction bases not matched to a gene: 9. Germline loops: CDR1 MDHEN, CDR2 SYDVKM. CDR3 length equals 13 residues. CDR3 region: CASLPGQGREQYF. As DNA, the CDR3 is TGTGCCAGTTTACCGGGACAGGGGAGGGAGCAGTACTTC.

The chain recombines TRBV7-9 with TRBJ2-7; TRBD2 is a possible D gene (5 bases). Germline loops: CDR1 SEHNR, CDR2 FQNEAQ (reference sequence). The CDR3 consists of 13 residues. Trimming took 5 bases from V and 3 from J, leaving 11 bases between them. CDR3: CASSPAADYEQYF. The CDR3 DNA is TGTGCCAGCAGCCCAGCGGCGGACTACGAGCAGTACTTC.